A single sample is the source of the 11 T cell receptor beta chains below, sequenced in a study of T cell responses to AZD1222 COVID-19 vaccine. Assay used: immunoSEQ multiplex PCR; TCRdb lists only in-frame clones, some missing. The sample includes 100,000 or so clones, about 83% of them seen just once. Specimen: peripheral blood, collected on day 0 of AZD1222 vaccination. The receptors come from an adult in good health.

The V call is TRBV11-1, the J call TRBJ1-2; D is unclear. The CDR3 length is 14 residues. Trimming shortened V by 5 bases and J by 8 bases, and 18 bases separated the two germline ends. Germline CDR1 and CDR2: SGHAT and FQDESV (reference sequence). The CDR3 DNA reads TGTGCCAGCAGCGCAACGCCGGGCCTTGGGGGCTACACCTTC. This gives the protein CASSATPGLGGYTF.

The chain carries TRBV6-2 or TRBV6-3 and TRBJ2-1, with D hard to call. This CDR3 contains 15 residues. The germline gives CDR1 MNHEY, CDR2 SVGEGT. V lost 7 bases and J 4 bases, leaving 17 bases between the germline ends. Here the CDR3 reads CASTPVGSRYNEQFF. DNA of the CDR3: TGTGCCAGCACCCCCGTTGGGTCCCGATACAATGAGCAGTTCTTC.

The chain joins TRBV19 to TRBJ1-1; 8 bases agree with TRBD1. Looked up from germline, CDR1 is LNHDA and CDR2 is SQIVND (reference sequence). V was pared by 6 bases and J by 1 base, with 4 bases of the junction left unmatched. This CDR3 comprises 14 residues. The CDR3 DNA sequence: TGTGCCAGTAGAGACAGGGGCCAGAACACTGAAGCTTTCTTT. Its translation: CASRDRGQNTEAFF. Looking up the rest from reference TRBV19 and TRBJ1-1 gives the full variable domain: DGGITQSPKYLFRKEGQNVTLSCEQNLNHDAMYWYRQDPGQGLRLIYYSQIVNDFQKGDIAEGYSVSREKKESFPLTVTSAQKNPTAFYLCASRDRGQNTEAFFGQGTRLTVV.

V and J are TRBV2 and TRBJ1-6, with D hard to call. The germline gives CDR1 SNHLY, CDR2 FYNNEI. Trimming took off 5 bases at V and 5 bases at J, with 16 bases between the two ends. The CDR3 is 16 amino acids. The CDR3 bases are TGTGCCAGCAGTACCTTTGGACGGGCTGATAATTCACCCCTCCACTTT. Translating gives CASSTFGRADNSPLHF.

This clone has a handful of counts. This chain links TRBV12-3 or TRBV12-4 with TRBJ1-5; the D is unclear. V lost 4 bases and J 4 bases, leaving 8 bases between the germline ends. The CDR3 runs 13 residues. The CDR3 here is CASSSQTNQPQHF. The DNA for the CDR3 is TGTGCCAGCAGTTCCCAGACTAATCAGCCCCAGCATTTT.

The chain recombines TRBV9 with TRBJ1-1, with a possible D match to TRBD1 (6 bases). This CDR3 has 13 amino acids. CDR1 and CDR2 (germline): SGDLS, YYNGEE. V lost 3 bases and J lost 9, with 15 bases in between. CDR3 sequence: CASSGTDQLKAFF. CDR3 bases: TGTGCCAGCAGCGGGACAGACCAACTAAAAGCTTTCTTT. Full variable domain (missing parts from reference TRBV9 and TRBJ1-1): DSGVTQTPKHLITATGQRVTLRCSPRSGDLSVYWYQQSLDQGLQFLIQYYNGEERAKGNILERFSAQQFPDLHSELNLSSLELGDSALYFCASSGTDQLKAFFGQGTRLTVV.

CDR3 nucleotides: TGCGCCAGCAGCGTACTCCCCGGGACAGGAAACTATGGCTACACCTTC. Its protein product is CASSVLPGTGNYGYTF. The rearrangement uses TRBV5-1 and TRBJ1-2; 8 nucleotides match TRBD1. V was clipped by 4 bases and J by 2 bases; unmatched bases: 10. The CDR3 extends over 16 amino acids. Germline values: CDR1 SGHRS, CDR2 YFSETQ.

The rearrangement links TRBV4-2 to TRBJ1-2; D is uncertain. CDR1 is LGHNA, CDR2 YNFKEQ, per germline. Between the trimmed V and J ends, which lost 0 bases and 3 bases, there was a span of 8 bases. This CDR3 contains 14 residues. CDR3 region: CASSQDYADYGYTF. The CDR3 bases are TGTGCCAGCAGCCAAGATTACGCGGACTATGGCTACACCTTC.

The J gene is TRBJ1-5, the V gene TRBV7-9; 8 nucleotides match TRBD1. CDR1 is SEHNR and CDR2 is FQNEAQ in the germline V gene (reference sequence). CDR3 length: 14 amino acids. V trimming: 5 bases; J trimming: 3 bases; junction bases outside the gene matches: 3. The CDR3 loop is CASSNRGDNQPQHF. The CDR3 DNA reads TGTGCCAGCAGCAACAGGGGGGACAATCAGCCCCAGCATTTT.

This clone appeared once. The chain couples TRBV7-9 to TRBJ1-5; the D gene is possibly TRBD1 (6 bases). Germline V gives CDR1 SEHNR, CDR2 FQNEAQ (reference sequence). CDR3 length equals 14 residues. V shed 2 bases and J shed 5 bases, with 10 bases lying between them. CDR3 residues: CASSLLGGDQPQHF. The CDR3, as DNA: TGTGCCAGCAGCTTATTAGGGGGAGATCAGCCCCAGCATTTT.

The chain recombines TRBV18 with TRBJ1-5; D ambiguous. In germline, CDR1 is KGHSH, CDR2 LQKENI. V lost 3 bases and J 3 bases, leaving 12 bases between the germline ends. The CDR3 has 15 amino acids. In DNA, the CDR3 is TGTGCCAGCTCACCGAGGAAGGAACTCAATCAGCCCCAGCATTTT. Its translation: CASSPRKELNQPQHF.